These T cell receptor beta chains were read from a single sample in a study of shared clonotypes between healthy human individuals. The repertoire was sequenced with immunoSEQ multiplex PCR; TCRdb's copy has only in-frame clones and lacks some. Here the sample spans about 2.4 million clones, just over 90% being singletons. The sample comprised naive CD4+ T cells sorted from blood. These receptors all stem from a man between 18 and 29 years old in good health. The CDR3 runs from the conserved cysteine through the conserved F or W. A D gene is named only where the DNA matches it firmly. Only some rows state a clone size, as once, few, many or a class for expanded clones.

d_call clone_size j_call v_call cdr3_nt cdr3_aa
TRBD2 NA TRBJ2-7 TRBV7-9 TGTGCCAGCACCGGTAGCGGGTTTCGTTCCTACGAGCAGTACTTC CASTGSGFRSYEQYF
TRBD2 NA TRBJ2-1 TRBV19 TGTGCCAGTAGTATGGGACTAGCGGGAACCGAAAATGAGCAGTTCTTC CASSMGLAGTENEQFF
NA NA TRBJ1-1 TRBV5-6 TGTGCCAGCAGCTTGGGAGGGACCTCCTCGGCTTTCTTT CASSLGGTSSAFF
NA NA TRBJ2-3 TRBV6-5 TGTGCCAGCAGTTACTCGACGTGGGCGGATACGCAGTATTTT CASSYSTWADTQYF
NA NA TRBJ2-1 TRBV5-5 TGTGCCAGCAGCGTGGGGCAGCCCGGCTACAATGAGCAGTTCTTC CASSVGQPGYNEQFF
TRBD2 NA TRBJ2-2 TRBV7-3 TGTGCCAGCAGCCCTCGGCTAGCGGGTGGCACCGGGGAGCTGTTTTTT CASSPRLAGGTGELFF
NA NA TRBJ2-2 TRBV23-1 TGCGCCAGCATAGACCCGATCTGCGAGCTGTTTTTT CASIDPICELFF
NA NA TRBJ2-6 TRBV28 TGTGCGCTCAAATCCCCTGGGGCCAACGTCCTGACTTTC CALKSPGANVLTF
NA NA TRBJ2-7 TRBV4-1 TGCGCCAGCAGCCAAGATATGCCTATCTACGAGCAGTACTTC CASSQDMPIYEQYF
NA NA TRBJ1-5 TRBV7-2 TGTGCCAGCAGCTTAGTGGCAGGGAATAGCAATCAGCCCCAGCATTTT CASSLVAGNSNQPQHF
NA NA TRBJ1-5 TRBV5-1 TGCGCCAGCAGCTTGGGTGGGACGGACAATCAGCCCCAGCATTTT CASSLGGTDNQPQHF
NA NA TRBJ2-3 TRBV21-1 TGTGCCAGCGTTAAGTCCTGGGACAGGGGGACGACAGATACGCAGTATTTT CASVKSWDRGTTDTQYF
NA NA TRBJ2-5 TRBV5-1 TGCGCCAGCAGCCTCAAGGGGGTCTCTGAGACCCAGTACTTC CASSLKGVSETQYF
NA NA TRBJ1-4 TRBV6-5 TGTGCCACCAGAGGGCAGGCTAATGAAAAACTGTTTTTT CATRGQANEKLFF
TRBD1 NA TRBJ1-5 TRBV27 TGTGCCAGCAGTTTATTTAGGGGACAGGGGGCATTTCAGCCCCAGCATTTT CASSLFRGQGAFQPQHF
NA once TRBJ2-7 TRBV7-9 TGTGCCAGCACCCGGACAAGTAACCACGAGCAGTACTTC CASTRTSNHEQYF
NA NA TRBJ2-1 TRBV4-3 TGCGCCAGCAGCCAAGAACGAAGTGTCGATGAGCAGTTCTTC CASSQERSVDEQFF
NA once TRBJ2-1 TRBV18 TGTGCCAGCTCGCACCGGGCCGATGAGCAGTTCTTC CASSHRADEQFF
NA once TRBJ2-5 TRBV9 TGTGCCAGCAGCACACAGGGAAGGGAGACCCAGTACTTC CASSTQGRETQYF
NA NA TRBJ1-2 TRBV11-2 TGTGCCAGCAGCCTTGGAGGGCCTTACGGCTACACCTTC CASSLGGPYGYTF
NA NA TRBJ2-1 TRBV19 TGTGCCAGTAGTATCAAGCGGACCTACTACAATGAGCAGTTCTTC CASSIKRTYYNEQFF
NA NA TRBJ1-6 TRBV7-9 TGTGCCAGCAGTCCCGGGTCCACTAATTCACCCCTCCACTTT CASSPGSTNSPLHF
NA once TRBJ1-6 TRBV5-1 TGCGCCAGCAGCTTGGTGGCAGAGAGCTCCTATAATTCACCCCTCCACTTT CASSLVAESSYNSPLHF
NA NA TRBJ1-2 TRBV19 TGTGCCAGTGTGTGGGGCCTTAACTATGGCTACACCTTC CASVWGLNYGYTF
NA NA TRBJ1-1 TRBV6-1 TGTGCCAGTCGGCAATTCGGGGTGAGTGAAGCTTTCTTT CASRQFGVSEAFF
TRBD2 NA TRBJ2-3 TRBV10-3 TGTGCCATCAACGGGGGGGCGACAGATACGCAGTATTTT CAINGGATDTQYF
TRBD1 NA TRBJ2-1 TRBV6-1 TGTGCCAGCAGTGTAGGGGGACAGCGGCAATTGAGGGAGCAGTTCTTC CASSVGGQRQLREQFF
NA NA TRBJ2-3 TRBV5-4 TGTGCCAGCAGCTTGAGTCCCTCCGATACGCAGTATTTT CASSLSPSDTQYF
NA NA TRBJ2-7 TRBV2 TGTGCCAGCAGTGATCTCGAGATCGGGCAGTACTTC CASSDLEIGQYF
NA NA TRBJ2-7 TRBV10-3 TGTGCCATCAGTGAGTCTCGTCAGTTCCCCTACGAGCAGTACTTC CAISESRQFPYEQYF
NA NA TRBJ2-5 TRBV11-2 TGTGCCAGCAGCTTAGGATTCAAAGAGACCCAGTACTTC CASSLGFKETQYF
TRBD2 NA TRBJ2-1 TRBV5-1 TGCGCCAGCAGCTTGGTGGGGACTAGCGGGAGGGCTGAGCAGTTCTTC CASSLVGTSGRAEQFF
NA few TRBJ1-6 TRBV6-5 TGTGCCAGCAGCTGGGGGGGTTCACCCCTCCACTTT CASSWGGSPLHF
NA NA TRBJ1-6 TRBV30 TGTGCCTGGAGTGTAGGGGCCTCACCCCTCCACTTT CAWSVGASPLHF
NA NA TRBJ1-1 TRBV11-2 TGTGCCAGCAGCTACGTCTTAGGCTTGGAAGCTTTCTTT CASSYVLGLEAFF
NA NA TRBJ1-3 TRBV6-5 TGTGCCAGCACCCGGACGCCGGACTCTGGAAACACCATATATTTT CASTRTPDSGNTIYF
TRBD1 NA TRBJ2-7 TRBV4-1 TGCGCCAGCAGCCAAGGACGACAGGGGAGCTCCTACGAGCAGTACTTC CASSQGRQGSSYEQYF
NA NA TRBJ2-7 TRBV30 TGTGCCTGGAGACGGTTATCACTGTCCTACGAGCAGTACTTC CAWRRLSLSYEQYF
NA NA TRBJ1-5 TRBV30 TGTGCCTGGAGTGGACAGTCAAATCAGCCCCAGCATTTT CAWSGQSNQPQHF
NA NA TRBJ2-7 TRBV28 TGTGCCAGCAGTTTTCCCGGGACTCCTTCCTACGAGCAGTACTTC CASSFPGTPSYEQYF
TRBD1 NA TRBJ2-3 TRBV6-6 TGTGCCAGCAGCCAACGGACAGGGGGTGCGGATACGCAGTATTTT CASSQRTGGADTQYF
TRBD2 NA TRBJ2-5 TRBV7-3 TGTGCCAGCAGCCCCCGGGGGGATAACCAAGAGACCCAGTACTTC CASSPRGDNQETQYF
TRBD2 NA TRBJ2-3 TRBV4-1 TGCGCCAGCAGCCAAGGGACTAGCGGGGTGACAGATACGCAGTATTTT CASSQGTSGVTDTQYF
NA once TRBJ2-7 TRBV10-3 TGTGCCATCAGTGAAACACGGAGCGAGCAGTACTTC CAISETRSEQYF
NA few TRBJ1-1 TRBV29-1 TGCAGCGTTGGCGGACGGCGGAACACTGAAGCTTTCTTT CSVGGRRNTEAFF
NA NA TRBJ2-7 TRBV7-2 TGTGCCAGCACCCTAAGGCCGGGGGCCTACGAGCAGTACTTC CASTLRPGAYEQYF
TRBD1 NA TRBJ1-2 TRBV7-2 TGTGCCAGCAGCTCCGGGACAGGGAGCGGCTACACCTTC CASSSGTGSGYTF
TRBD2 NA TRBJ2-7 TRBV11-2 TGTGCCAGCAGCTTCCCGGGACTAGCGGGAGGCCGCTACGAGCAGTACTTC CASSFPGLAGGRYEQYF
TRBD1 few TRBJ1-1 TRBV30 TGTGCCTGGAGTCGGGACAGTTCGCGGTTCACTGAAGCTTTCTTT CAWSRDSSRFTEAFF
NA NA TRBJ2-1 TRBV7-6 TGTGCCAGCAGCTTAGCCGCAGGGAGGGAGCAGTTCTTC CASSLAAGREQFF
TRBD1 NA TRBJ1-5 TRBV5-8 TGTGCCCAGGGGCAGGGGGCGACGTTCAATCAGCCCCAGCATTTT CAQGQGATFNQPQHF
NA once TRBJ2-2 TRBV4-3 TGCGCCAGCAGCCCACGACTCACCGGGGAGCTGTTTTTT CASSPRLTGELFF
NA NA TRBJ2-1 TRBV14 TGTGCCAGCAGCCAAGATAGAGGGAATGAGCAGTTCTTC CASSQDRGNEQFF
NA NA TRBJ1-5 TRBV7-9 TGTGCCAGCAGCGCTGGAAATCTTCGGGTCGGCAATCAGCCCCAGCATTTT CASSAGNLRVGNQPQHF
TRBD2 NA TRBJ2-7 TRBV7-2 TGTGCCAGCAGCTTAGCAGCGGGAGGGCTCGGCGAGCAGTACTTC CASSLAAGGLGEQYF
NA few TRBJ1-6 TRBV5-5 TGTGCCAGCAGCTTGAGCAGGGTAGGTTCACCCCTCCACTTT CASSLSRVGSPLHF